This T cell receptor beta chain was sequenced for a study of cytomegalovirus exposure and HLA in healthy donors. Whole-study findings and limits: Three chains tied to CMV proved CMV antigen-specific in vitro. Later analysis found that TCR beta chains associated with HLA were more clonally expanded than other, equally common chains. Reports showed the classifier diagnosing cytomegalovirus status with high specificity and sensitivity. The authors later found TCR association rates varying by HLA locus, with DRB1 most and HLA-C fewest.

Comments on this clone: Antigen specificity is unknown.

In the PCR, 60 Vbeta and 13 Jbeta primers were used. Assay used: immunoSEQ multiplex PCR; TCRdb lists only in-frame clones, some missing. The repertoire includes 95,000 to 100,000 clones, around 85% of them detected once, and about 3.9% sits in the top ten. CDR1 and CDR2 from the germline V gene are SGDLS and YYNGEE. V lost 4 bases, J lost 10 bases, and 10 bases stayed unmatched. The CDR3 runs to 16 residues. This chain links TRBV9 with TRBJ2-1, with TRBD2 identical over 14 bases. The clonotype originates from a man between 25 and 39 years old in good health and CMV-seronegative. Material for sequencing was PBMCs. CDR3 in DNA: TGTGCCAGCAGCCCAAGCCCGGGACTAGCGGGGGTCGAGCAGTTCTTC. The encoded protein is CASSPSPGLAGVEQFF.